This is a list of T cell receptor beta chains from one sample in a study of cytomegalovirus exposure and HLA in healthy donors. The protocol was immunoSEQ multiplex PCR, while the TCRdb copy is restricted to in-frame clones and leaves out a portion. Of about 160,000 clones in the sample, over 70% are singletons; the top ten hold 2.5% to 3%. Sequenced sample: PBMCs. All receptors derive from a woman between 45 and 60 years old in good health and CMV-seropositive. Each CDR3 is given with its conserved first and last residue. The order of the fields is clone size, D gene, J gene, V gene, CDR3 length, CDR3 protein, CDR3 DNA. The D gene is left open where the match is weak. Size values are once, few and many counts, or a class for expanded clones, and some rows have none.

>few|TRBD1|TRBJ1-6|TRBV9|14
CASSSGTGSSPLHF
TGTGCCAGCAGCTCCGGGACAGGGAGTTCACCCCTCCACTTT
>.|.|TRBJ1-1|TRBV5-1|15
CASSFVIGGDTEAFF
TGCGCCAGCAGCTTTGTTATAGGAGGAGACACTGAAGCTTTCTTT
>.|.|TRBJ2-4|TRBV10-3|14
CAISTDRAKNIQYF
TGTGCCATCAGTACCGACAGAGCCAAAAACATTCAGTACTTC
>once|TRBD2|TRBJ2-3|TRBV6-1|15
CASRPGLAFTDTQYF
TGTGCCAGCAGGCCCGGACTAGCCTTCACAGATACGCAGTATTTT
>.|TRBD2|TRBJ2-1|TRBV5-5|19
CASSLSFWASGAENNEQFF
TGTGCCAGCAGCTTGTCTTTCTGGGCTAGCGGGGCGGAAAACAATGAGCAGTTCTTC
>.|.|TRBJ2-5|TRBV5-1|13
CASSTLPGETQYF
TGCGCCAGCAGCACCCTCCCGGGAGAGACCCAGTACTTC
>.|.|TRBJ2-3|TRBV2|14
CATDGGADTDTQYF
TGTGCCACCGATGGGGGGGCCGACACAGATACGCAGTATTTT
>few|.|TRBJ2-3|TRBV6-6|14
CASSYEVYLNTQYF
TGTGCCAGCAGTTACGAGGTCTACCTGAATACGCAGTATTTT
>.|TRBD2|TRBJ2-2|TRBV10-1|13
CASSGLAPGELFF
TGCGCCAGCAGTGGACTAGCCCCCGGGGAGCTGTTTTTT
>.|.|TRBJ1-2|TRBV7-8|12
CASSYTPGGYTF
TGTGCCAGCAGCTATACGCCGGGTGGCTACACCTTC
>.|.|TRBJ1-1|TRBV7-6|15
CASSLESGKNTEAFF
TGTGCCAGCAGCTTAGAATCGGGGAAGAACACTGAAGCTTTCTTT
>few|.|TRBJ1-1|TRBV11-2|15
CASSLRGQLNTEAFF
TGTGCCAGCAGCTTAAGAGGACAGCTGAACACTGAAGCTTTCTTT
>.|.|TRBJ2-7|TRBV25-1|13
CASSTTTVYEQYF
TGTGCCAGCAGTACGACGACAGTCTACGAGCAGTACTTC
>.|TRBD1|TRBJ2-7|TRBV10-2|15
CASREPGTGVHEQYF
TGCGCCAGCAGAGAACCCGGGACAGGCGTTCACGAGCAGTACTTC
>.|TRBD2|TRBJ2-5|TRBV11-2|15
CASSLVRGGGETQYF
TGTGCCAGCAGCTTAGTGCGGGGGGGTGGAGAGACCCAGTACTTC
>.|.|TRBJ1-1|TRBV7-8|11
CASSPGQEAFF
TGTGCCAGCAGTCCAGGACAGGAAGCTTTCTTT
>.|.|TRBJ1-4|TRBV18|14
CASSLSGSNEKLFF
TGTGCCAGCTCACTATCGGGGTCTAATGAAAAACTGTTTTTT
>once|.|TRBJ2-7|TRBV2|11
CASSVGYEQYF
TGTGCCAGCAGTGTCGGGTACGAGCAGTACTTC
>.|TRBD1|TRBJ1-3|TRBV15|17
CATTGQGAKRPGNTIYF
TGTGCCACGACCGGACAGGGGGCGAAGAGACCCGGAAACACCATATATTTT
>.|.|TRBJ1-2|TRBV15|14
CATSRDEGGYGYTF
TGTGCCACCAGCAGAGATGAGGGTGGGTATGGCTACACCTTC
>.|TRBD2|TRBJ2-1|TRBV7-8|17
CASSSGLAGGIYNEQFF
TGTGCCAGCAGCTCAGGACTAGCGGGGGGGATATACAATGAGCAGTTCTTC
>.|.|TRBJ2-3|TRBV5-1|15
CASSSDGGYTDTQYF
TGCGCCAGCAGCTCCGACGGGGGTTACACAGATACGCAGTATTTT
>.|TRBD1|TRBJ1-5|TRBV9|15
CASSDGQGSNQPQHF
TGTGCCAGCAGCGATGGACAGGGATCTAATCAGCCCCAGCATTTT
>.|.|TRBJ2-5|TRBV5-1|14
CASSQTGGQETQYF
TGCGCCAGCAGCCAGACCGGGGGCCAAGAGACCCAGTACTTC
>.|TRBD1|TRBJ2-2|TRBV29-1|12
CSVVTGTGELFF
TGCAGCGTGGTGACAGGGACGGGGGAGCTGTTTTTT
>.|TRBD1|TRBJ1-2|TRBV27|14
CASRIQGAFSGYTF
TGTGCCAGCAGGATACAGGGGGCTTTCTCTGGCTACACCTTC
>once|TRBD1|TRBJ1-6|TRBV6-5|15
CASSSYRGNNSPLHF
TGTGCCAGCAGCTCGTACAGGGGCAATAATTCACCCCTCCACTTT
>few|.|TRBJ1-6|TRBV2|15
CASQEEQSYNSPLHF
TGTGCCAGCCAGGAAGAACAGAGCTATAATTCACCCCTCCACTTT
>.|.|TRBJ1-1|TRBV27|15
CASSLTGTRNTEAFF
TGTGCCAGCAGTCTAACCGGGACAAGGAACACTGAAGCTTTCTTT
>.|.|TRBJ2-3|TRBV2|15
CASSETPTSTDTQYF
TGTGCCAGCAGTGAAACGCCAACTAGCACAGATACGCAGTATTTT
>few|TRBD1|TRBJ2-7|TRBV29-1|15
CSVEDLRDRGHEQYF
TGCAGCGTTGAAGATCTTAGGGACAGGGGACACGAGCAGTACTTC
>few|.|TRBJ1-1|TRBV5-6|14
CASSLYSLNTEAFF
TGTGCCAGCAGCTTGTACAGCTTGAACACTGAAGCTTTCTTT
>.|.|TRBJ2-1|TRBV27|13
CASSLPEAEEQFF
TGTGCCAGCAGTTTACCAGAGGCAGAGGAGCAGTTCTTC
>.|.|TRBJ2-1|TRBV7-9|10
CATDHSEQFF
TGTGCCACCGACCACAGTGAGCAGTTCTTC
>.|.|TRBJ2-5|TRBV7-2|13
CASSPGQQETQYF
TGTGCCAGCAGTCCCGGACAGCAAGAGACCCAGTACTTC
>.|.|TRBJ2-2|TRBV5-6|16
CASSWGGGSSAGELFF
TGTGCCAGCAGCTGGGGAGGGGGGTCGTCTGCCGGGGAGCTGTTTTTT
>.|TRBD1|TRBJ1-1|TRBV7-9|13
CASSSGGRTEAFF
TGTGCCAGCAGCTCAGGGGGCCGGACTGAAGCTTTCTTT
>.|TRBD2|TRBJ2-1|TRBV7-9|18
CASSSTLAGTSGYNEQFF
TGTGCCAGCAGCTCTACGCTAGCCGGGACTAGCGGATACAATGAGCAGTTCTTC
>once|.|TRBJ1-6|TRBV5-1|16
CASSPSGGAGNSPLHF
TGCGCCAGCAGCCCGTCGGGGGGCGCGGGAAATTCACCCCTCCACTTT
>.|TRBD2|TRBJ2-7|TRBV14|20
CASSQEPGATAGAASYEQYF
TGTGCCAGCAGCCAAGAACCCGGGGCGACAGCGGGGGCCGCCTCCTACGAGCAGTACTTC